This is a list of T cell receptor beta chains from one sample in a study of early T cells in non-severe SARS-CoV-2 infection. TCRdb used MiXCR to reprocess the 5' RACE reads, holding one entry per CDR3 protein. The data contain about 83,000 distinct CDR3 sequences, around 15% of them singletons. The sample consisted of whole blood. All receptors derive from an adult who was a healthcare worker with PCR-confirmed SARS-CoV-2 infection or an uninfected control (not recorded which). The CDR3 runs from the conserved cysteine through the conserved F or W. D genes are given only for firm matches. Not every row has a clone size; where given, it reads once, few, many or a size class.

D gene,V gene,J gene,clone size,CDR3 protein,CDR3 DNA
.,TRBV29-1,TRBJ2-7,.,CSVSPRDSISYEQYF,TGCAGCGTTTCACCCCGGGACTCCATCTCCTACGAGCAGTACTTC
TRBD1,TRBV11-2,TRBJ1-2,.,CASSPVGTGAGYTF,TGTGCCAGCAGCCCCGTCGGAACAGGGGCCGGCTACACCTTC
TRBD2,TRBV29-1,TRBJ2-1,few,CSVAGTSLRDEQFF,TGCAGCGTTGCCGGGACTAGTCTCCGGGATGAGCAGTTCTTC
.,TRBV6-2/TRBV6-3,TRBJ2-3,few,CASRGDSHHSDTQYF,TGTGCCAGCAGGGGAGACAGCCATCATTCAGATACGCAGTATTTT
TRBD2,TRBV3-1,TRBJ2-5,many,CASSANAGGLAGAWTQYF,TGTGCCAGCAGCGCCAACGCCGGGGGACTAGCGGGGGCTTGGACCCAGTACTTC
.,TRBV5-4,TRBJ1-6,.,CASSLGAGNSPLHF,TGTGCCAGCAGCTTGGGGGCAGGGAATTCACCCCTCCACTTT
.,TRBV11-2,TRBJ2-3,.,CASSIRGSRDTQYF,TGTGCCAGCAGCATACGGGGGAGTAGAGATACGCAGTATTTT
.,TRBV5-6,TRBJ1-6,.,CASSLRQASSPLHF,TGTGCCAGCAGCTTGAGGCAGGCGTCATCACCCCTCCACTTT
TRBD1,TRBV11-2,TRBJ2-1,few,CASSLGTGPYNEQFF,TGTGCCAGCAGCTTAGGGACAGGGCCCTACAATGAGCAGTTCTTC
TRBD2,TRBV20-1,TRBJ2-7,few,CSALAGGRDEQYF,TGCAGTGCTTTAGCGGGGGGGCGGGACGAGCAGTACTTC
TRBD1,TRBV19,TRBJ1-2,many,CASSIAKQGYGYTF,TGTGCCAGTAGTATAGCCAAACAGGGGTATGGCTACACCTTC
.,TRBV10-2,TRBJ2-5,.,CASAGDPGRYQETQYF,TGCGCCAGCGCCGGTGATCCTGGGAGGTACCAAGAGACCCAGTACTTC
.,TRBV2,TRBJ2-6,few,CASSVRGSGANVLTF,TGTGCCAGCAGTGTTCGGGGCTCTGGGGCCAACGTCCTGACTTTC
.,TRBV9,TRBJ2-2,.,CASSVGRVTGELFF,TGTGCCAGCAGCGTAGGAAGGGTAACCGGGGAGCTGTTTTTT
TRBD1,TRBV7-2,TRBJ1-2,.,CASSLAGTKSGGGYTF,TGTGCCAGCAGCTTAGCGGGGACCAAGTCAGGGGGTGGCTACACCTTC
.,TRBV5-6,TRBJ2-3,.,CASSLLGTDTQYF,TGTGCCAGCAGCTTGCTCGGCACAGATACGCAGTATTTT
TRBD1,TRBV6-6,TRBJ2-5,few,CASSYWDRGSDGTQYF,TGTGCCAGCAGTTACTGGGACAGGGGGTCCGATGGGACCCAGTACTTC
.,TRBV12-3/TRBV12-4,TRBJ1-2,.,CASRRGGGNGYTF,TGTGCCAGCAGACGAGGTGGGGGGAACGGCTACACCTTC
.,TRBV12-5,TRBJ1-4,many,CATQLREKLFF,TGTGCTACCCAGCTACGGGAAAAACTGTTTTTT
.,TRBV5-1,TRBJ2-5,many,CASSLPGRSQETQYF,TGCGCCAGCAGCTTACCGGGACGGTCCCAAGAGACCCAGTACTTC